Below are 27 T cell receptor beta chains sequenced from a single sample in a study of identifying expanded T cells in peripheral blood. Generated by immunoSEQ multiplex PCR, the TCRdb table keeps only in-frame clones and is missing some. The table records 100,000 or so clones, 80% to 90% of them present only once. Sample: blood. These receptors were obtained from a person aged 18 to 70 in good health.

This clone came up once. The chain couples TRBV7-3 to TRBJ2-1; the D gene is possibly TRBD2 (6 bases). Germline V CDR1 and CDR2: SGHTA, FQGTGA. This CDR3 comprises 16 residues. Trimming cost V 4 bases and J 0 bases, with 13 bases left between them. The CDR3: CASSSAPGSSYNEQFF. DNA for the CDR3: TGTGCCAGCAGCTCCGCCCCCGGGAGCTCCTACAATGAGCAGTTCTTC.

The chain joins TRBV9 to TRBJ2-7; D is uncertain. CDR3 length: 14 residues. Looked up from germline, CDR1 is SGDLS and CDR2 is YYNGEE. V lost 2 bases to trimming and J lost 2 bases, with 11 bases between them. Here the CDR3 reads CASSVGSTTYEQYF. CDR3 DNA: TGTGCCAGCAGCGTCGGTTCTACAACCTACGAGCAGTACTTC.

The V gene is TRBV12-5, the J gene TRBJ1-1; no clear D gene. This CDR3 comprises 12 residues. Deletions cut 6 bases from V and 3 bases from J, with 8 bases between. Germline values: CDR1 LGHNT, CDR2 FRNRAP. The CDR3 reads CASGGRDTEAFF. CDR3 sequence (DNA): TGTGCTAGTGGCGGACGAGACACTGAAGCTTTCTTT.

V and J are TRBV7-9 and TRBJ2-5, with D possibly being TRBD1 (6 bases). Germline CDR1 is SEHNR and CDR2 is FQNEAQ (reference sequence). V dropped 2 bases and J dropped 4 bases, with 17 bases sitting between them. CDR3 length: 16 amino acids. DNA of the CDR3: TGTGCCAGCAGCTTATGGGCAGGGGATGCTATAGAGACCCAGTACTTC. It yields the protein CASSLWAGDAIETQYF.

The J gene is TRBJ2-1, the V gene TRBV6-5; 7 bases match TRBD1. After removal of 6 bases from V and 5 bases from J, the junction contained 10 bases not matched to a gene. The length of the CDR3 is 15 residues. CDR1 is MNHEY and CDR2 is SVGAGI in the germline V gene. The CDR3 sequence: CASRKHDRVDNEQFF. DNA for the CDR3: TGTGCCAGCAGAAAACACGACAGGGTGGACAATGAGCAGTTCTTC.

J is TRBJ2-5 and V is TRBV7-3; 8 bases are shared with TRBD2. Germline CDR1 and CDR2: SGHTA and FQGTGA. The V gene end was trimmed by 1 base and the J gene end by 3 bases; junction bases not matched to a gene: 7. The CDR3 runs to 16 residues. DNA for the CDR3: TGTGCCAGCAGCTTAAGGGCGGGGGGCCCTAAAGAGACCCAGTACTTC. This sequence encodes CASSLRAGGPKETQYF.

The chain joins TRBV5-4 to TRBJ1-1; 7 nucleotides match TRBD1. The CDR3 runs to 14 residues. The germline CDR1 and CDR2 sequences are SGHNT and YYREEE (reference sequence). Germline trimming cut 5 bases from V and 5 bases from J; bases unmatched to any gene: 9. As DNA, the CDR3 is TGTGCCAGCAGTCGAACAGGGGAATGGACTGAAGCTTTCTTT. It translates to CASSRTGEWTEAFF.

V usage is TRBV11-3 and J usage is TRBJ2-7; TRBD1 agrees at 9 bases. The CDR3 has 16 residues. V was clipped by 3 bases and J by 2 bases; unmatched bases: 8. Germline CDR1 reads SGHNT; CDR2 reads YENEEA. The CDR3 region has the DNA TGTGCCAGCAGCTTGGGAACAGGGGGCGCTGCCTACGAGCAGTACTTC. It codes for CASSLGTGGAAYEQYF.

The chain is built from TRBV5-1 and TRBJ1-1; 9 positions agree with TRBD1. V was pared by 4 bases and J by 1 base, with 2 bases of the junction left unmatched. From germline, CDR1 is SGHRS and CDR2 YFSETQ. The CDR3 is 14 amino acids. CDR3 loop: CASSRGQGNTEAFF. The CDR3, as DNA: TGCGCCAGCAGCCGGGGACAGGGGAACACTGAAGCTTTCTTT.

This clone showed up just once. The gene calls are TRBV20-1 and TRBJ1-4, with D unclear. Trimming took off 5 bases at V and 11 bases at J, with 12 bases between the two ends. Germline CDR1 DFQATT, CDR2 SNEGSKA (reference sequence). This CDR3 contains 11 residues. The CDR3 loop reads CSAPEMGKLFF. CDR3 bases: TGCAGTGCTCCGGAGATGGGGAAACTGTTTTTT.

This chain connects TRBV7-2 to TRBJ1-6; possibly TRBD1 for D (5 bases). V was pared by 3 bases and J by 10 bases, with 16 bases between. The CDR3 has 15 residues. The germline CDR1 and CDR2 sequences are SGHTA and FQGNSA. CDR3: CASSLGRVLGSPLHF. CDR3 bases: TGTGCCAGCAGCTTGGGCAGGGTATTAGGCTCACCCCTCCACTTT. The full variable domain, its missing parts supplied by reference TRBV7-2 and TRBJ1-6, is GAGVSQSPSNKVTEKGKDVELRCDPISGHTALYWYRQSLGQGLEFLIYFQGNSAPDKSGLPSDRFSAERTGGSVSTLTIQRTQQEDSAVYLCASSLGRVLGSPLHFGNGTRLTVT.

This clone was seen a single time. The chain carries TRBV9 and TRBJ1-2; D call uncertain. V was clipped by 4 bases and J by 6 bases, with 13 bases between them. The CDR3 loop spans 13 amino acids. Germline CDR1 SGDLS, CDR2 YYNGEE. As DNA, the CDR3 is TGTGCCAGCAGCCCCCTCTGGGGTAATGGCTACACCTTC. It codes for CASSPLWGNGYTF.

The chain is built from TRBV5-1 and TRBJ2-5; D gene ambiguous. Germline V gene lookup returns CDR1 SGHRS and CDR2 YFSETQ. The CDR3 consists of 13 residues. V shed 8 bases and J shed 2 bases, with 13 bases lying between them. The CDR3 reads CASNAQNQETQYF. For the CDR3, the DNA is TGCGCCAGTAACGCTCAAAATCAAGAGACCCAGTACTTC.

The genes are TRBV10-3 and TRBJ2-1; D is unclear. This CDR3 contains 15 residues. Trimming removed 0 bases from V and 12 bases from J, with 18 bases in between. Germline CDR1 reads ENHRY; CDR2 reads SYGVKD. CDR3 in amino acids: CAISESFTDQTRQFF. The CDR3 coding sequence is TGTGCCATCAGTGAGTCATTCACAGACCAGACGAGGCAGTTCTTC.

The chain employs TRBV30 and TRBJ1-5, with 8 bases identical to TRBD1. V shed 2 bases and J 4 bases; nucleotides not matched to a gene: 16. The CDR3 runs 18 residues. Per germline, CDR1 GTSNPN and CDR2 SVGIG (reference sequence). Written as DNA, the CDR3 is TGTGCCTGGAGTTCTTCCTCTGCCCGGGACAGGCGAAATCAGCCCCAGCATTTT. This sequence encodes CAWSSSSARDRRNQPQHF. Combining the CDR3 with reference TRBV30 and TRBJ1-5 gives the whole variable domain SQTIHQWPATLVQPVGSPLSLECTVEGTSNPNLYWYRQAAGRGLQLLFYSVGIGQISSEVPQNLSASRPQDRQFILSSKKLLLSDSGFYLCAWSSSSARDRRNQPQHFGDGTRLSIL.

V and J are TRBV29-1 and TRBJ2-5, with TRBD2 matching over 8 bases. The junction had 8 bases not matched to a gene; V was cut back by 4 bases and J by 1 base. The CDR3 extends over 15 amino acids. Germline CDR1 reads SQVTM; CDR2 reads ANQGSEA. The CDR3 coding sequence is TGCAGCGTTGTAATGGCGGGGGGCAGCCAAGAGACCCAGTACTTC. As protein: CSVVMAGGSQETQYF.

The chain joins TRBV4-1 to TRBJ2-3; D possibly corresponds to TRBD2 (6 bases). The germline CDR1 and CDR2 sequences are MGHRA and YSYEKL. CDR3 length: 14 residues. V was shortened by 2 bases and J by 5 bases, with 11 bases between the two germline ends. The CDR3 region is CASSQPGVGDTQYF. Written as DNA, the CDR3 is TGCGCCAGCAGCCAACCGGGAGTTGGAGATACGCAGTATTTT.

The V and J genes are TRBV5-1 and TRBJ2-3; D gene unclear. Germline CDR1 and CDR2: SGHRS and YFSETQ. The CDR3 has 14 residues. V was cut by 8 bases and J by 6 bases, with 19 bases left in between. The CDR3 sequence is CASSRGESDDTQYF. The CDR3 region has the DNA TGCGCCAGTTCCCGAGGCGAGTCCGATGATACGCAGTATTTT.

This sequence joins TRBV4-1 and TRBJ2-7; 13 bases are a match to TRBD2. CDR1 is MGHRA and CDR2 is YSYEKL in the germline V gene. The CDR3 extends over 19 amino acids. J gave up 3 bases and V 5 bases, and 16 bases lay outside the gene matches. The chain's CDR3 is CASSTLGLAGELRIYEQYF. As DNA, the CDR3 is TGCGCCAGCAGCACCCTAGGACTAGCGGGAGAGCTCCGAATCTACGAGCAGTACTTC.

The gene calls are TRBV15 and TRBJ2-7, with a weak D call TRBD1 (6 bases). V was clipped by 0 bases and J by 4 bases, with 10 bases between them. CDR1 LNHNV and CDR2 YYDKDF come from the germline V gene (reference sequence). The CDR3 length is 14 residues. In DNA form, the CDR3 reads TGTGCCACCAGCAGAGATGGGGGCGCGTACGAGCAGTACTTC. Its protein is CATSRDGGAYEQYF.

The rearrangement links TRBV5-1 to TRBJ1-2; 9 bases align to TRBD1. The CDR3 spans 16 residues. Germline V gives CDR1 SGHRS, CDR2 YFSETQ. The J segment lost 7 bases and the V segment lost 0 bases, leaving 10 bases of the junction unmatched. The CDR3 DNA is TGCGCCAGCAGCTTGGCAGCCGGGACAGGGTTACGTGGCTACACCTTC. This codes for CASSLAAGTGLRGYTF.

This chain joins TRBV5-5 and TRBJ2-7, with D possibly being TRBD1 (6 bases). CDR1 and CDR2 (germline): SGHKS, YYEKEE (reference sequence). This CDR3 region has 15 residues. The V end was cut by 0 bases, the J end by 3 bases, with 13 bases between. The CDR3 spells CASSLVAGASYEQYF. The CDR3 bases are TGTGCCAGCAGCTTGGTCGCAGGGGCAAGCTACGAGCAGTACTTC.

This chain connects TRBV7-3 to TRBJ1-1, with 8 nucleotides matching TRBD1. The CDR3 contains 13 residues. V was clipped by 4 bases and J by 4 bases; unmatched bases: 2. CDR1 is SGHTA and CDR2 is FQGTGA in the germline V gene. The DNA for the CDR3 is TGTGCCAGCAGCTACACAGGGGGCACTGAAGCTTTCTTT. Its protein is CASSYTGGTEAFF.

Worth noting for this clone: Additional DNA sequences in this sample encode the identical CDR3. The J gene is TRBJ1-1, the V gene TRBV19; D perhaps matches TRBD1 (6 bases). CDR3 length: 14 residues. The germline CDR1 and CDR2 sequences are LNHDA and SQIVND (reference sequence). The V end was cut by 3 bases, the J end by 0 bases, with 8 bases between. The chain's CDR3 is CASSIGQLNTEAFF. In DNA, the CDR3 is TGTGCCAGTAGTATCGGACAGTTGAACACTGAAGCTTTCTTT.

The chain carries TRBV6-6 and TRBJ1-6, with a possible D match to TRBD1 (6 bases). The CDR3 runs 13 residues. Trimming took off 7 bases at V and 7 bases at J, with 11 bases between the two ends. The V gene's germline CDR1 is MNHNY and CDR2 SVGAGI (reference sequence). The CDR3 sequence: CASKAGDNSPLHF. The CDR3 bases are TGTGCCAGCAAGGCAGGGGACAATTCACCCCTCCACTTT.

The chain uses TRBV5-6 and TRBJ2-2, with D possibly matching TRBD2 (5 bases). Trimming removed 2 bases at V and 5 bases at J, with 10 bases between. Per germline, CDR1 SGHDT and CDR2 YYEEEE. The CDR3 has 14 amino acids. The chain's CDR3 is CASSLGLGTGELFF. In DNA, the CDR3 is TGTGCCAGCAGCTTAGGACTGGGAACCGGGGAGCTGTTTTTT. The full variable domain, with the rest looked up from reference TRBV5-6 and TRBJ2-2, is DAGVTQSPTHLIKTRGQQVTLRCSPKSGHDTVSWYQQALGQGPQFIFQYYEEEERQRGNFPDRFSGHQFPNYSSELNVNALLLGDSALYLCASSLGLGTGELFFGEGSRLTVL.

The CDR3 sequence: CASSPGWGNGYTF. CDR3 in DNA: TGTGCCAGCAGCCCCGGGTGGGGGAATGGCTACACCTTC. V and J are TRBV7-9 and TRBJ1-2, with D perhaps TRBD1 (5 bases). V was clipped by 5 bases and J by 6 bases, with 13 bases between them. Germline values: CDR1 SEHNR, CDR2 FQNEAQ (reference sequence). This CDR3 is built from 13 residues.